The T cell receptor beta chain described here comes from a study of T cell clones after liver transplantation. Overall study: Until 12-24 months post-transplant, subjects got standard immunosuppression and no induction.

On this clone itself: The antigen remains unidentified.

V shed 5 bases, J shed 14 bases, and the junction held 10 bases outside the gene matches. Looked up from germline, CDR1 is SGHTS and CDR2 is YDEGEE. The CDR3 extends over 15 amino acids. Study-level points and caveats: Post-transplant time points were not standardized, so conclusions are preliminary.

Clones were sequenced by immunoSEQ multiplex PCR, and TCRdb holds only the in-frame ones, with some missing. Of some 61,000 clones listed, 60% to 75% are singletons. The origin of this receptor is a human patient who received a liver transplant. Some of the T cells might come from the graft donor. This specimen consisted of CD4+ T cells from blood, obtained at the 22-month timepoint. The J gene is TRBJ2-1, the V gene TRBV5-8; 16 nucleotides align to TRBD2. The CDR3 is CASSRPGLAGGTEFF. The CDR3, as DNA: TGTGCCAGCAGTCGGCCGGGACTAGCGGGGGGGACGGAGTTCTTC.